The present TCR beta chain was sequenced within a study of cytomegalovirus exposure and HLA in healthy donors. Primers included in the PCR were 60 Vbeta and 13 Jbeta primers. Libraries were prepared by immunoSEQ multiplex PCR; TCRdb keeps only in-frame clonotypes and omits some of them. The sample has 40,000 or so clones, about 60% seen once; the top ten hold about 9%. Donors consisted of healthy bone marrow donors. The V end was cut by 8 bases, the J end by 4 bases, with 11 bases between. In germline, CDR1 is SGHAT, CDR2 FQNNGV. The CDR3 consists of 12 residues. Study-wide results and limits: A later analysis linked a missense DCLRE1C variant to TCR beta V- and J-gene trimming. Apparent HLA restriction characterized most CMV-associated TCR beta chains in a later analysis. Associated with cytomegalovirus, according to the listing, were some 150 TCR beta chains.

In its sample, this clone was seen once. The antigen is not known. Sequenced sample: PBMCs. The TCR sequence derives from a human donor in good health. The chain combines TRBV11-2 with TRBJ1-2; no firm D call. CDR3: CASSGGSYGYTF. DNA for the CDR3: TGTGCCAGCTCTGGCGGTAGCTATGGCTACACCTTC. Full variable domain (missing parts from reference TRBV11-2 and TRBJ1-2): EAGVAQSPRYKIIEKRQSVAFWCNPISGHATLYWYQQILGQGPKLLIQFQNNGVVDDSQLPKDRFSAERLKGVDSTLKIQPAKLEDSAVYLCASSGGSYGYTFGSGTRLTVV.